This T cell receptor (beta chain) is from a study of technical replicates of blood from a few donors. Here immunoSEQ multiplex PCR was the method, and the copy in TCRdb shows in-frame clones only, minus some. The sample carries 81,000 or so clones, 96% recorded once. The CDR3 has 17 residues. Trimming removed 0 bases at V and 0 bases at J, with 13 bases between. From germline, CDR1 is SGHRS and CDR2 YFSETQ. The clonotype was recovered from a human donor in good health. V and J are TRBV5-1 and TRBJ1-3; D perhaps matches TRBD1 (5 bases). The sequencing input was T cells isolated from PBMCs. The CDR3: CASSLAGNTYSGNTIYF. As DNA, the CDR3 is TGCGCCAGCAGCTTGGCAGGGAACACCTACTCTGGAAACACCATATATTTT.